This note documents a single TCR beta chain sequence. Only in-frame clones appear in the TCRdb table, and some are missing; sequencing was by immunoSEQ multiplex PCR. Altogether about 190,000 clones are present, 65% to 80% being singletons, with the ten largest covering about 10%. This entry comes from a study of shared clonotypes between healthy human individuals. V was pared by 0 bases and J by 5 bases, with 10 bases between. The germline CDR1 and CDR2 sequences are MNHEY and SMNVEV (reference sequence). There are 15 residues in the CDR3. Material: memory CD4+ T cells sorted from blood. Subset defined: CD45RA-negative fraction. This clonotype was obtained from a man under 40 in good health. The gene calls are TRBV27 and TRBJ1-4; D not resolved. CDR3 sequence: CASSLSQRPNEKLFF. The DNA of the CDR3 is TGTGCCAGCAGTTTATCGCAGCGGCCGAATGAAAAACTGTTTTTT.